The 9 T cell receptor beta chains below were found in one sample sequenced in a study of blood T cell repertoires in COVID-19. Measured with immunoSEQ multiplex PCR; TCRdb has only the in-frame clones, and not every one. The table records 200,000 to 300,000 clones, approximately 88% of them present only once. Sequencing input: peripheral blood. Receptors originate from a woman in her thirties with COVID-19, enrolled during active disease.

In nucleotides, the CDR3 is TGCGCCAGCAGCCGAACAGGGGATCAGCCCCAGCATTTT. It is translated as CASSRTGDQPQHF. This chain uses TRBV4-1 with TRBJ1-5; the match to TRBD1 covers 7 bases. The CDR3 extends over 13 amino acids. V lost 4 bases and J lost 5; bases outside the gene matches: 2. Germline V CDR1 and CDR2: MGHRA, YSYEKL.

The rearrangement uses TRBV11-3 and TRBJ2-1, with 14 bases identical to TRBD2. Looked up from germline, CDR1 is SGHNT and CDR2 is YENEEA. Unmatched junction bases numbered 8, after V lost 1 base and J lost 0 bases. This CDR3 spans 20 amino acids. As DNA, the CDR3 is TGTGCCAGCAGCTTAGGACTAGCGGGGGGGGTATTTACCTCCTACAATGAGCAGTTCTTC. It specifies CASSLGLAGGVFTSYNEQFF.

Of note for this clone: This sample also contains other DNA sequences that code for the same CDR3. J is TRBJ2-7 and V is TRBV10-3; D perhaps matches TRBD1 (5 bases). Between the trimmed V and J ends, which lost 5 bases and 3 bases, there was a span of 5 bases. Germline CDR1 is ENHRY and CDR2 is SYGVKD. This CDR3 is built from 11 residues. This CDR3 is CAISQGYEQYV. The DNA for the CDR3 is TGTGCCATCAGTCAGGGCTACGAGCAGTACGTC.

This chain uses TRBV7-9 with TRBJ2-1; TRBD2 matches 11 bases. The length of the CDR3 is 15 residues. CDR1 and CDR2 from the germline V gene are SEHNR and FQNEAQ (reference sequence). After removal of 3 bases from V and 8 bases from J, the junction contained 6 bases not matched to a gene. The CDR3 sequence is CASSLRTSGSDEQFF. CDR3 in DNA: TGTGCCAGCAGCTTGAGAACTAGCGGGAGTGATGAGCAGTTCTTC.

The chain has TRBV3-1 (or the pseudogene TRBV3-2) and TRBJ2-3, with 9 bases that match TRBD1. V shed 0 bases, J shed 4 bases, and the junction held 8 bases outside the gene matches. The CDR3 runs 17 residues. Looked up from germline, CDR1 is LGHDT and CDR2 is YNNKEL (reference sequence). The CDR3 spells CASSQDPGQGTSDTQYF. In DNA, the CDR3 is TGTGCCAGCAGCCAAGACCCGGGACAGGGTACTTCAGATACGCAGTATTTT.

V and J are TRBV29-1 and TRBJ1-6; the match to TRBD1 covers 11 bases. The junction had 5 bases not matched to a gene; V was cut back by 8 bases and J by 8 bases. This CDR3 has 13 residues. The germline V gene has CDR1 SQVTM and CDR2 ANQGSEA. The CDR3 region is CSPRTGGDSPLHF. The DNA of the CDR3 is TGCAGCCCTCGGACAGGGGGCGATTCACCCCTCCACTTT.

A single count supports this clone. The chain couples TRBV5-5 to TRBJ2-7; maybe TRBD2 (6 bases). From germline, CDR1 is SGHKS and CDR2 YYEKEE (reference sequence). The germline V and J ends were trimmed by 0 bases and 4 bases, with 20 bases remaining between them. There are 17 residues in the CDR3. CDR3 sequence: CASSLVPVGAGPYEQYV. In nucleotides, the CDR3 is TGTGCCAGCAGCTTGGTGCCCGTTGGGGCGGGACCGTACGAGCAGTACGTC.

This chain joins TRBV6-5 and TRBJ1-4; D call uncertain. The CDR3 contains 13 residues. V gave up 7 bases and J gave up 4 bases, with 10 bases separating them. CDR1 and CDR2 from the germline V gene are MNHEY and SVGAGI. CDR3 sequence reads: CASTQGSNEKLFF. Written as DNA, the CDR3 is TGTGCCAGCACCCAAGGGAGTAATGAAAAACTGTTTTTT.

V gene TRBV5-1 combines with J gene TRBJ2-3; D not certain. With 4 bases removed from V and 1 base from J, the gap between germline ends came to 10 bases. The CDR3 runs to 14 residues. CDR1 SGHRS and CDR2 YFSETQ come from the germline V gene. The CDR3 loop is CASSLRIGTDTQYF. In nucleotides, the CDR3 is TGCGCCAGCAGCCTGCGGATCGGCACAGATACGCAGTATTTT.